This T cell receptor (beta chain) was sequenced during a study of STAT5B mutations in CD4+ large granular lymphocyte leukemia. Here immunoSEQ multiplex PCR was the method, and the copy in TCRdb shows in-frame clones only, minus some. This sample has under 7,500 clones, with around 70% found just once. This clonotype originated in a woman in her seventies with CD4+ T-cell large granular lymphocyte leukemia. The specimen sequenced was PBMCs.

CDR3 nucleotide sequence: TGTGCCGGTGGGGACTTTAACACTGAAGCTTTCTTT. Translating gives CAGGDFNTEAFF. The rearrangement links TRBV7-9 to TRBJ1-1; possible D gene TRBD1, 5 bases. The germline V gene encodes CDR1 SEHNR and CDR2 FQNEAQ (reference sequence). The CDR3 loop spans 12 amino acids. Between the trimmed V and J ends, which lost 11 bases and 2 bases, there was a span of 12 bases. The variable domain in full, with the rest retrieved from reference TRBV7-9 and TRBJ1-1, is DTGVSQNPRHKITKRGQNVTFRCDPISEHNRLYWYRQTLGQGPEFLTYFQNEAQLEKSRLLSDRFSAERPKGSFSTLEIQRTEQGDSAMYLCAGGDFNTEAFFGQGTRLTVV.